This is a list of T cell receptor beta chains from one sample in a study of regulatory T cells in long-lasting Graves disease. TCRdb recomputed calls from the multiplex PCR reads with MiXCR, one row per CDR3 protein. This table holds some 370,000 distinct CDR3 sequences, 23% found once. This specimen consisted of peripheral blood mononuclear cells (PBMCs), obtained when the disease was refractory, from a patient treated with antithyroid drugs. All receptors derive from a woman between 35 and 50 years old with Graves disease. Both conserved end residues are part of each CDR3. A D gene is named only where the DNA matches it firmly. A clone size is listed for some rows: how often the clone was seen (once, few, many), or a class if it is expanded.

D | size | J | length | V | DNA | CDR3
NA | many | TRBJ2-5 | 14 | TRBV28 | TGTGCCAGCACCAGGGCCTCACTACGAGAGACCCAGTACTTC | CASTRASLRETQYF
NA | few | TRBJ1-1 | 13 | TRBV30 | TGTGCCTGGAGCCCAGGGGCACGGACTGAAGCTTTCTTT | CAWSPGARTEAFF
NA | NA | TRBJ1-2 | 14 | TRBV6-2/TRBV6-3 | TGTGCCAGCAGTTTTTTGGGACGCCGCTATGGCTACACCTTC | CASSFLGRRYGYTF
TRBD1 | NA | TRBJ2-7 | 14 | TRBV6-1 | TGTGCCACACAACCCGGGACAGATACTTACGAGCAGTACTTC | CATQPGTDTYEQYF
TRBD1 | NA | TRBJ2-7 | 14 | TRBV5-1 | TGCGCCAGCAGCCCGGGACAGGGTATCGACGAGCAGTACTTC | CASSPGQGIDEQYF
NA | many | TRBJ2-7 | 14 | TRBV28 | TGTGCCAGCAGTTTAGGGAGCAGCCCCTACGAGCAGTACTTC | CASSLGSSPYEQYF
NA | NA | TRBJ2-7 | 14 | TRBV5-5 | TGTGCCAGCAGGACGAGTTGGGGAGGCTACGAGCAGTACTTC | CASRTSWGGYEQYF
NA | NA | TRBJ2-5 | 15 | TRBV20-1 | TGCAGTGCTAGAGATTTGGGGGGACAGAAAGAGACCCAGTACTTC | CSARDLGGQKETQYF
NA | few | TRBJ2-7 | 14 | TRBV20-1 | TGCAGTGCTAGGTTGGTAGGTACCCCTCGGGAGCAGTACTTC | CSARLVGTPREQYF
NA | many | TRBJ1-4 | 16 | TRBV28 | TGTGCCAGCAGTTTGTGGCATCTGGACCTTAATGAAAAACTGTTTTTT | CASSLWHLDLNEKLFF
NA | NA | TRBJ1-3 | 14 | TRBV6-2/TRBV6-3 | TGTGCCCGGACGGTTCCCATCTCTGGAAACACCATATATTTT | CARTVPISGNTIYF
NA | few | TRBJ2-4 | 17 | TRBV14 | TGTGCCAGCAGCCAAGAAAGTCGGGGAGGTTTCAAAAACATTCAGTACTTC | CASSQESRGGFKNIQYF
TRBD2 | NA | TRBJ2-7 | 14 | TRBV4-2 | TGTGCCAGCAGCCAAGCGGGAGGGCCTTACGAGCAGTACTTC | CASSQAGGPYEQYF
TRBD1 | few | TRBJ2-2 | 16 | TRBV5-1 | TGCGCCAGCAGCCGTCAGACGGGACAGGGAACCGGGGAGCTGTTTTTT | CASSRQTGQGTGELFF
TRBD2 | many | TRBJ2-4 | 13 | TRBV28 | TGTGCCAGCAGTTTGAGGGAGGGCAACATTCAGTACTTC | CASSLREGNIQYF
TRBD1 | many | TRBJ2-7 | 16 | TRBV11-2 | TGTGCCAGCAGCCACTACTCCGGGACAGATGCCTACGAGCAGTACTTC | CASSHYSGTDAYEQYF
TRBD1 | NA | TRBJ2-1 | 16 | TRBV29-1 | TGCAGCGTTGATGTTAAGGGGCAGGGGGTTACCAATGAGCAGTTCTTC | CSVDVKGQGVTNEQFF
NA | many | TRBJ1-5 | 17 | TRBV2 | TGTGCCAGCTGTAATGGGCAGACCTTTTATAGCAATCAGCCCCAGCATTTT | CASCNGQTFYSNQPQHF
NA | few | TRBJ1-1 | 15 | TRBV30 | TGTGCCTGGGCTCCAGGGGTGGGAGAGGACACTGAAGCTTTCTTT | CAWAPGVGEDTEAFF
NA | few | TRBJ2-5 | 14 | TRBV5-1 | TGCGCCAGCAGCTTAGGGGACGGCCGGAGCACAAGGTACTTC | CASSLGDGRSTRYF
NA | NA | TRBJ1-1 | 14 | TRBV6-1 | TGTGCCAGCACCCAGGGCAGGGCGAACACTGAAGCTTTCTTT | CASTQGRANTEAFF
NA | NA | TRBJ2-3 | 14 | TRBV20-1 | TGCAGTGCTAGCAACTACCTCGCAGGAGATACGCAGTATTTT | CSASNYLAGDTQYF
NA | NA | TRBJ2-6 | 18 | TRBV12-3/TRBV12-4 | TGTGCCAGCAGTTTCTCCCAATTACGTTTCTCTGGGGCCAACGTCCTGACTTTC | CASSFSQLRFSGANVLTF
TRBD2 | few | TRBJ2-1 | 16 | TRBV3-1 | TGTGCCAGCAGCCAAGGAGGTGGGAGGGCCGCCAATGAGCAGTTCTTC | CASSQGGGRAANEQFF
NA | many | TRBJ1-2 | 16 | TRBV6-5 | TGTGCCAGCAGTTACGGGGCAACCAAGTCTAACTATGGCTACACCTTC | CASSYGATKSNYGYTF
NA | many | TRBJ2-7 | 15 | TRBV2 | TGTGCCAGCACCCTTTCGCAGGGTGGTTTCTACGAGCAGTACTTC | CASTLSQGGFYEQYF
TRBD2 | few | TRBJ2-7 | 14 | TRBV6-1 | TGTGCCAGCAGTGAAGCGAGCCAACTAGCGGAGCAGTACTTC | CASSEASQLAEQYF
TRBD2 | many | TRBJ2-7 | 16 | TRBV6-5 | TGTGCCAGCAGTTACTCGTATAGCGGGAGGATCAACGAGCAGTACTTC | CASSYSYSGRINEQYF
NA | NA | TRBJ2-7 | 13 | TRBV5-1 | TGCGCCAGCAGCCTAAGGACAGATTTCGAGCAGTACTTC | CASSLRTDFEQYF
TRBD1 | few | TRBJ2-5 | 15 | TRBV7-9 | TGTGCCAGCAGCCCCTCCGGGACAGACCAAGAGACCCAGTACTTC | CASSPSGTDQETQYF
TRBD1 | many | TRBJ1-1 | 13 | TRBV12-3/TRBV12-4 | TGTGCCACCACGACAGGGCTGAGCACTGAAGCTTTCTTT | CATTTGLSTEAFF
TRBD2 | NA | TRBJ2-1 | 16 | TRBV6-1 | TGTGCCACCACAAGGACTAGCGGGAGTGGTTACAATGAGCAGTTCTTC | CATTRTSGSGYNEQFF
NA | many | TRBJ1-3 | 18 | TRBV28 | TGTGCCAGCAGTTTCCCCTCGGGGCGAAGGGGCCGTGGAAACACCATATATTTT | CASSFPSGRRGRGNTIYF
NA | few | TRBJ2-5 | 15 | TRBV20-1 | TGCAGTGCTAGAGATATCCCGAGGAGCAAGCAGACCCAGTACTTC | CSARDIPRSKQTQYF
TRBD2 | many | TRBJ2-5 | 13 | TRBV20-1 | TGCAGTGCTAGCGCTAGCGGACAAGAGACCCAGTACTTC | CSASASGQETQYF
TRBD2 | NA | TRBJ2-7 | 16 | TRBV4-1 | TGCGCCAGCAGCCAAGTTGTGGCTAGCGGGGACTACGAGCAGTACTTC | CASSQVVASGDYEQYF
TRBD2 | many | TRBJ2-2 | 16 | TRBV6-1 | TGTGCCAGCAGTAGGACTAGCGGGAGGGGAACCGGGGAGCTGTTTTTT | CASSRTSGRGTGELFF
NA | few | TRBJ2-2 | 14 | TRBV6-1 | TGTGCCAGCAGTGAAGTTCAAAACACCGGGGAGCTGTTTTTT | CASSEVQNTGELFF
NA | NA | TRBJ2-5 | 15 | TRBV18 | TGTGCCAGCTCAGCGGGACCAGCGTTCCAAGAGACCCAGTACTTC | CASSAGPAFQETQYF
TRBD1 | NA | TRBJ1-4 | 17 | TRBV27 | TGTGCCAGCAGTTTATCCTTCCGACAGGGGGCGGGTGAAAAACTGTTTTTT | CASSLSFRQGAGEKLFF